What follows are 5 T cell receptor beta chains derived from one specimen sequenced in a study of blood T cell repertoires in COVID-19. Some clones are missing from TCRdb's copy, which holds only in-frame ones; the method was immunoSEQ multiplex PCR. The sample lists some 430,000 clones, roughly 91% occurring once. The sequenced sample was PBMCs or T cells enriched from blood (not recorded which). The receptor source for this set is a man aged 18 to 30 who had recovered from COVID-19.

Notes on this clone: Additional DNA sequences in this sample encode the identical CDR3. This chain uses TRBV28 with TRBJ1-5; no clear D gene. The V and J ends lost 3 bases and 4 bases respectively, with 4 bases between them. The CDR3 is 12 residues long. The V gene's germline CDR1 is MDHEN and CDR2 SYDVKM. CDR3 DNA sequence: TGTGCCAGCAGTTTCATTAATCAGCCCCAGCATTTT. It translates to CASSFINQPQHF.

The chain carries TRBV28 and TRBJ1-2, with 8 bases lining up with TRBD1. The CDR3 loop spans 13 amino acids. V trimming: 5 bases; J trimming: 3 bases; junction bases outside the gene matches: 2. CDR1 is MDHEN, CDR2 SYDVKM, per germline. CDR3 nucleotides: TGTGCCAGCAGTACAGGGGGGGACTATGGCTACACCTTC. The encoded protein is CASSTGGDYGYTF.

This clone has just one count. The rearrangement uses TRBV3-1 (or the pseudogene TRBV3-2) and TRBJ2-3, with 9 bases lining up with TRBD2. The CDR3 has 14 residues. The V and J ends lost 6 bases and 1 base, in that order; junction bases with no gene match: 2. CDR1 LGHDT and CDR2 YNNKEL come from the germline V gene (reference sequence). CDR3 sequence: CASSRLAGTDTQYF. The DNA of the CDR3 is TGTGCCAGCAGTCGACTAGCGGGCACAGATACGCAGTATTTT.

V and J are TRBV2 and TRBJ1-4, with D possibly being TRBD1 (5 bases). The CDR3 spans 13 residues. V lost 7 bases and J 3 bases, leaving 9 bases between the germline ends. Germline CDR1 SNHLY, CDR2 FYNNEI. The CDR3 spells CASTSGPNEKLFF. CDR3 bases: TGTGCCAGCACCTCAGGGCCTAATGAAAAACTGTTTTTT.

The V call is TRBV4-1, the J call TRBJ1-6; 10 nucleotides agree with TRBD1. Germline CDR1 MGHRA, CDR2 YSYEKL. The CDR3 is 16 amino acids. V trimming: 7 bases; J trimming: 7 bases; junction bases outside the gene matches: 10. CDR3 sequence: CASNPTGGIGNSPLHF. The CDR3 DNA reads TGCGCCAGCAATCCGACAGGGGGCATCGGGAATTCACCCCTCCACTTT.